Shown below are 9 T cell receptor beta chains from a single sample sequenced in a study of early T cells in non-severe SARS-CoV-2 infection listed by TCRdb under 2021. Library preparation was by 5' RACE. The sequencer was a NextSeq 500. In-frame beta chains were kept once TCRdb had trimmed the public reads at Q25 with fastp and called clones with MiXCR. Rows with a matching CDR3 protein are joined into one entry that keeps the most common DNA and genes. The sample table contains 40,000 to 55,000 distinct CDR3 sequences; only one count was recorded for roughly 23% of them. The top ten hold roughly 4.6% of the sample. This specimen consisted of whole blood, obtained at baseline. The receptors come from an adult who was a healthcare worker with PCR-confirmed SARS-CoV-2 infection or an uninfected control (not recorded which).

The rearrangement joins TRBV15 to TRBJ1-3; D is unclear. V gave up 0 bases and J gave up 2 bases, with 8 bases separating them. CDR1 and CDR2 (germline): LNHNV, YYDKDF (reference sequence). This CDR3 has 15 residues. CDR3 DNA: TGTGCCACCAGCAGAGATCGTGTCGCTGGAAACACCATATATTTT. Translation gives CATSRDRVAGNTIYF.

This clonotype was recorded a few times. The chain carries TRBV7-9 and TRBJ2-3; D is uncertain. Germline V gene data show CDR1 as SEHNR and CDR2 as FQNEAQ (reference sequence). The CDR3 has 14 amino acids. Trimming shortened V by 2 bases and J by 4 bases, and 10 bases separated the two germline ends. The CDR3 sequence: CASSLFALPDTQYF. The CDR3 nucleotides are TGTGCCAGCAGCTTATTCGCCCTCCCAGATACGCAGTATTTT.

This clonotype has only a few counts. The chain couples TRBV4-1 to TRBJ2-7; 11 bases agree with TRBD1. With 0 bases clipped from V and 3 bases from J, the junction kept 1 base outside the gene matches. The CDR3 sequence is 15 residues long. The germline CDR1 and CDR2 sequences are MGHRA and YSYEKL. Written as DNA, the CDR3 is TGCGCCAGCAGCCAAGAGGACAGGGGGCTCTACGAGCAGTACTTC. Amino acids: CASSQEDRGLYEQYF.

The V gene is TRBV20-1, the J gene TRBJ2-3; tentative D call: TRBD2 (6 bases). The V gene lost 2 bases and the J gene lost 6 bases, with 18 bases spanning the gap. Germline V CDR1 and CDR2: DFQATT, SNEGSKA (reference sequence). CDR3 size: 15 residues. The CDR3 bases are TGCAGTGCTAGAATAGCGGCCCCCCGGATGGATACGCAGTATTTT. Protein sequence: CSARIAAPRMDTQYF.

This clonotype was found a few times. The V gene is TRBV5-4, the J gene TRBJ2-5, with no clear D. V was shortened by 4 bases and J by 5 bases, with 12 bases between the two germline ends. Germline-derived CDR1 and CDR2 are SGHNT and YYREEE (reference sequence). This CDR3 is 13 amino acids long. The CDR3 sequence: CASSPQEWETQYF. DNA of the CDR3: TGTGCCAGCAGCCCCCAGGAATGGGAGACCCAGTACTTC.

J is TRBJ1-2 and V is TRBV6-1, with D possibly matching TRBD1 (5 bases). The CDR3 contains 12 residues. The germline V gene encodes CDR1 MNHNS and CDR2 SASEGT. V was shortened by 5 bases and J by 5 bases, with 9 bases between the two germline ends. The CDR3 reads CASSTGGYGYTF. DNA of the CDR3: TGTGCCAGCAGTACAGGAGGGTATGGCTACACCTTC.

This clonotype was picked up a small number of times. This chain uses TRBV2 with TRBJ2-3; TRBD2 agrees at 12 bases. Germline V gives CDR1 SNHLY, CDR2 FYNNEI. The CDR3 totals 15 residues. The V segment lost 8 bases and the J segment 5 bases; nucleotides outside the gene matches: 8. CDR3 DNA: TGTGCCAGCGGGAGGACTAGCGGGGTTGGAGATACGCAGTATTTT. Translated: CASGRTSGVGDTQYF.

This sequence joins TRBV11-3 and TRBJ2-1; 12 nucleotides agree with TRBD2. V lost 5 bases to trimming and J lost 5 bases; unmatched junction nucleotides: 4. CDR1 and CDR2 from the germline V gene are SGHNT and YENEEA. This CDR3 has 15 residues. This CDR3 reads CASSLAGGPDNEQFF. DNA of the CDR3: TGTGCCAGCAGCCTAGCGGGGGGGCCGGACAATGAGCAGTTCTTC.

This clonotype was observed a handful of times. The gene calls are TRBV24-1 and TRBJ2-1, with a tentative D call TRBD1 (5 bases). Germline V gene sequence: CDR1 KGHDR, CDR2 SFDVKD. This CDR3 is 14 amino acids long. The V gene lost 4 bases and the J gene lost 8 bases, with 14 bases spanning the gap. The CDR3 loop reads CATSDPPQGYEQFF. The CDR3 coding sequence is TGTGCCACCAGTGACCCCCCCCAGGGCTATGAGCAGTTCTTC.